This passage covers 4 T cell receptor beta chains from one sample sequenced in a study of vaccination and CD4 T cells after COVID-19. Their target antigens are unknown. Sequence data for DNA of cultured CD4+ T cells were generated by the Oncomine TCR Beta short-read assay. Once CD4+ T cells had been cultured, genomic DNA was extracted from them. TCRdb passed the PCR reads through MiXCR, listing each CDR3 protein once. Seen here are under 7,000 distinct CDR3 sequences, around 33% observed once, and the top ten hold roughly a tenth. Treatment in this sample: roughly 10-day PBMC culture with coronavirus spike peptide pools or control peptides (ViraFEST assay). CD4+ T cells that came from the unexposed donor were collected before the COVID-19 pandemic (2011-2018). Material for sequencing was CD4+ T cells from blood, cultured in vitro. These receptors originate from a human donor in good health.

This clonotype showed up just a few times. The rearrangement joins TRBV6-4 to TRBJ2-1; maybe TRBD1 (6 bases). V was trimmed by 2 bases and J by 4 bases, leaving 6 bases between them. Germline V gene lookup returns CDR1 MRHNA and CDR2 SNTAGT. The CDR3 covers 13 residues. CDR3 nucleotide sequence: TGTGCCAGCAGTGACGGGACATACAATGAGCAGTTCTTC. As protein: CASSDGTYNEQFF.

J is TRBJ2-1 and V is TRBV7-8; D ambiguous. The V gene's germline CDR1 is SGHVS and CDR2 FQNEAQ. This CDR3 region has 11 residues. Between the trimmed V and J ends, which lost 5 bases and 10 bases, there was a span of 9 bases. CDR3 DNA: TGTGCCAGCAGCCCCCTTTCGGAGCAGTTCTTC. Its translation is CASSPLSEQFF.

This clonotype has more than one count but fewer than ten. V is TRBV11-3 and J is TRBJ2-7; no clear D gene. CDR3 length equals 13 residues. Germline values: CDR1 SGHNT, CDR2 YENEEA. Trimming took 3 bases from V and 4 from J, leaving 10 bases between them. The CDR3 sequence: CASSLRSGYEQYF. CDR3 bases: TGTGCCAGCAGCTTGAGAAGTGGGTACGAGCAGTACTTC.

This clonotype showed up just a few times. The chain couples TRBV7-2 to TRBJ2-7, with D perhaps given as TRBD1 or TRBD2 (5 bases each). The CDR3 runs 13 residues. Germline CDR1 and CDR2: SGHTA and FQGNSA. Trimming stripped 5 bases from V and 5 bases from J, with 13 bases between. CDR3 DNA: TGTGCCAGCAGCCCCCGGGGCAGGAACGAGCAGTACTTC. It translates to CASSPRGRNEQYF. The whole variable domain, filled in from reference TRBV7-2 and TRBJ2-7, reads GAGVSQSPSNKVTEKGKDVELRCDPISGHTALYWYRQSLGQGLEFLIYFQGNSAPDKSGLPSDRFSAERTGGSVSTLTIQRTQQEDSAVYLCASSPRGRNEQYFGPGTRLTVT.